Sequencing of this TCR beta chain was carried out in a study of cytotoxic CD8 clonotypes in ibrutinib-treated CLL. Sequencing used immunoSEQ multiplex PCR; TCRdb keeps in-frame clones, though not all of them. Of 140,000 or so clones listed, 75% to 85% are singletons. The germline V and J ends were trimmed by 2 bases and 2 bases, with 7 bases remaining between them. CDR1 MNHEY and CDR2 SVGAGI come from the germline V gene. CDR3 length: 14 residues. V is TRBV6-5 and J is TRBJ1-5, with no clear D. Sample: PBMCs, taken after 12 months of ibrutinib treatment. This TCR came from a human donor with chronic lymphocytic leukemia. For the CDR3, the DNA is TGTGCCAGCAGTTACATTGCAGGCAATCAGCCCCAGCATTTT. This sequence encodes CASSYIAGNQPQHF.